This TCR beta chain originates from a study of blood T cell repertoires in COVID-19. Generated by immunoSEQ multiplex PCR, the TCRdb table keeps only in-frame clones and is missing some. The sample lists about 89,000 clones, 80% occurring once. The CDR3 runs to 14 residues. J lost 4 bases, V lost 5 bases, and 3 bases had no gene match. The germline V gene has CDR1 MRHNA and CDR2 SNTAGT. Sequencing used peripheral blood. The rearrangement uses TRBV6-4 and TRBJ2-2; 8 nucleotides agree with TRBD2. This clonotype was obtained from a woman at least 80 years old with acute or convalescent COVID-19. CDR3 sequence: CASSFTSGTGELFF. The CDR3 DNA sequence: TGTGCCAGCAGTTTTACTAGCGGCACCGGGGAGCTGTTTTTT.